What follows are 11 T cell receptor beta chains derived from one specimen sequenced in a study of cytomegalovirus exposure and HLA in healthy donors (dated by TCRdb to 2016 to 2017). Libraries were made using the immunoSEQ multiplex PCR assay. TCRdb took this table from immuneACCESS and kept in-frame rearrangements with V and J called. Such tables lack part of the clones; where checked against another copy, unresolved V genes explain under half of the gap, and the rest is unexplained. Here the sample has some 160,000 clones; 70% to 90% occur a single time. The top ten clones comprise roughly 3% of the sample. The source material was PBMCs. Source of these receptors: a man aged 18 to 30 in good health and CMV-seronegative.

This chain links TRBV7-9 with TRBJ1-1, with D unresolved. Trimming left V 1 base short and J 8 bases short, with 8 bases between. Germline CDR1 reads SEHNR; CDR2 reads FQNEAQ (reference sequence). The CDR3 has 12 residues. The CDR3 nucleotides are TGTGCCAGCAGCTTAGGTCAGTCCGAAGCTTTCTTT. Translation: CASSLGQSEAFF.

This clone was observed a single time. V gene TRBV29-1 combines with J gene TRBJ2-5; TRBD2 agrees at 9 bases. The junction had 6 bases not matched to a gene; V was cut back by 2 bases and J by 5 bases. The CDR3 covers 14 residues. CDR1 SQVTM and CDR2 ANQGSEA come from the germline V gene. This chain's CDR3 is CSVEPGLAAETQYF. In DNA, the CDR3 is TGCAGCGTTGAACCGGGACTAGCCGCCGAGACCCAGTACTTC.

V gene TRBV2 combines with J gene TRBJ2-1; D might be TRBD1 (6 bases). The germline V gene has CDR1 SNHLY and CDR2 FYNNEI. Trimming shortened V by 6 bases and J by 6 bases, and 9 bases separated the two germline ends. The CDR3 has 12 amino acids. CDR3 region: CASRQGLNEQFF. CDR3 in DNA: TGTGCCAGCAGACAGGGTCTCAATGAGCAGTTCTTC.

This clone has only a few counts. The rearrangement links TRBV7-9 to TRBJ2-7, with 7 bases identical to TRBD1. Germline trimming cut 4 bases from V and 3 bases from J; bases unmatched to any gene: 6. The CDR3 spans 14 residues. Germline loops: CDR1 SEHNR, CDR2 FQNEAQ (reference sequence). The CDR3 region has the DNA TGTGCCAGCAGCTCGGGGACAGCCGACTACGAGCAGTACTTC. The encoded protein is CASSSGTADYEQYF.

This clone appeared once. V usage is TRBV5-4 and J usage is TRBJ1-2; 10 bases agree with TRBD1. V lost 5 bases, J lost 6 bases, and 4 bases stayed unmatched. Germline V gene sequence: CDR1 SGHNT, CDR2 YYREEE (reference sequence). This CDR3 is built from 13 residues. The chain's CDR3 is CASRGTGVDGYTF. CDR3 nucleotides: TGTGCCAGCAGAGGGACAGGGGTGGATGGCTACACCTTC.

The DNA of the CDR3 is TGTGCCAGTAGTATCGCGAAAGGGTTCTTGACAGGGTTGGACAATGAGCAGTTCTTC. Its translation: CASSIAKGFLTGLDNEQFF. The chain combines TRBV19 with TRBJ2-1, with 7 positions matching TRBD1. After removal of 3 bases from V and 5 bases from J, the junction contained 19 bases not matched to a gene. The V gene's germline CDR1 is LNHDA and CDR2 SQIVND (reference sequence). This CDR3 has 19 residues.

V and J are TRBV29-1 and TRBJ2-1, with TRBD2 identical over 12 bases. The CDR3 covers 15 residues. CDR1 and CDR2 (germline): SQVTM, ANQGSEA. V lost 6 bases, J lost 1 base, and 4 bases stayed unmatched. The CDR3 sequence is CSVTGLAGSYNEQFF. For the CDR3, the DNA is TGCAGCGTGACCGGACTAGCGGGATCCTACAATGAGCAGTTCTTC.

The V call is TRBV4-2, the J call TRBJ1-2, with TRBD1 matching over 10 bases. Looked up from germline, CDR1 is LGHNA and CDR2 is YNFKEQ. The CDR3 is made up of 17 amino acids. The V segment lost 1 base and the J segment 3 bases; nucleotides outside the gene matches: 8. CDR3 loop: CASSQVPGQGFDYGYTF. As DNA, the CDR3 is TGTGCCAGCAGCCAAGTCCCGGGACAGGGGTTTGACTATGGCTACACCTTC.

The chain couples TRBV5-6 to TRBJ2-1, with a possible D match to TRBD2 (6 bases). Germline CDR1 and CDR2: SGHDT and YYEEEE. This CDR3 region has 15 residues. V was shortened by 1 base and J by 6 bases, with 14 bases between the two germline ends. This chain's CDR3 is CASSLMPGVSNEQFF. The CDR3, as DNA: TGTGCCAGCAGCTTGATGCCGGGAGTTTCCAATGAGCAGTTCTTC.

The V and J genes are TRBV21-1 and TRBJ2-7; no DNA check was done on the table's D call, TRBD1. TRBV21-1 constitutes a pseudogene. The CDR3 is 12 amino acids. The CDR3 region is CARPRVAYEQYV. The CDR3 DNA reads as TGTGCCAGACCCAGGGTGGCCTACGAGCAGTACGTC.

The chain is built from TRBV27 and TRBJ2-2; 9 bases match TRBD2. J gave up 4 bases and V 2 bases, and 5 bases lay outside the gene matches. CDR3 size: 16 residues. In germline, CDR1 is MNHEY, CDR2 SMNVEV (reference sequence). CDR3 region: CASSLAGGPGTGELFF. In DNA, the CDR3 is TGTGCCAGCAGTTTAGCGGGAGGGCCGGGCACCGGGGAGCTGTTTTTT.